This T cell receptor beta chain was recovered during a study of cytomegalovirus exposure and HLA in healthy donors. 60 Vbeta and 13 Jbeta primers were used in PCR. Assay: immunoSEQ multiplex PCR; the TCRdb copy retains only in-frame clones and omits some. The sample lists 180,000 or so clones; about 77% were seen once. The CDR3 covers 14 residues. The J segment lost 4 bases and the V segment lost 5 bases, leaving 5 bases of the junction unmatched. CDR1 LGHNT and CDR2 FRNRAP come from the germline V gene. The V call is TRBV12-5, the J call TRBJ1-3; 7 bases line up with TRBD1. The origin of this receptor is a woman aged 30 to 39 in good health and CMV-seropositive. The sample was PBMCs. The CDR3 bases are TGTGCTAGTGGTGTCCCGGGACAGGGAAACACCATATATTTT. Protein: CASGVPGQGNTIYF.